The 25 T cell receptor beta chains below were found in one sample sequenced in a study of T cells after yellow fever vaccination. TCRdb reprocessed the 5' RACE reads with MiXCR, giving one entry per CDR3 protein. Of about 300,000 distinct CDR3 sequences in the sample, 4% are singletons; the top ten hold 20% to 30%. Sequenced here: PBMCs, sampled 5 days after the yellow fever booster vaccination. The receptor set was obtained from a man younger than 30 who received the YFV17D yellow fever vaccine.

The chain links TRBV9 to TRBJ2-1; 8 nucleotides line up with TRBD2. V trimming: 3 bases; J trimming: 10 bases; junction bases outside the gene matches: 3. CDR1 and CDR2 from the germline V gene are SGDLS and YYNGEE. This CDR3 spans 12 amino acids. The CDR3, as DNA: TGTGCCAGCAGCGGGGGCGGGAGGGAGCAGTTCTTC. Protein product: CASSGGGREQFF.

This clonotype was recorded many times. The chain couples TRBV7-8 to TRBJ2-5; the match to TRBD1 covers 7 bases. The germline V gene encodes CDR1 SGHVS and CDR2 FQNEAQ. The CDR3 covers 15 residues. Trimming took 5 bases from V and 5 from J; bases not matched to a gene: 11. The DNA of the CDR3 is TGTGCCAGCAGCGCCGCACACAGGGGCTGGGAGACCCAGTACTTC. Its translation: CASSAAHRGWETQYF.

This clonotype was observed at least ten times. The chain couples TRBV5-1 to TRBJ2-3, with D possibly being TRBD1 or TRBD2 (5 bases each). V shed 2 bases and J shed 4 bases, with 17 bases lying between them. Germline CDR1 and CDR2: SGHRS and YFSETQ. The CDR3 extends over 16 amino acids. Here the CDR3 reads CASSFAPGDLSDTQYF. CDR3 coding DNA: TGCGCCAGCAGCTTCGCTCCTGGGGACCTCTCAGATACGCAGTATTTT. The entire variable domain, with the rest obtained from reference TRBV5-1 and TRBJ2-3, is as follows: KAGVTQTPRYLIKTRGQQVTLSCSPISGHRSVSWYQQTPGQGLQFLFEYFSETQRNKGNFPGRFSGRQFSNSRSEMNVSTLELGDSALYLCASSFAPGDLSDTQYFGPGTRLTVL.

The chain combines TRBV5-1 with TRBJ2-1; weak D call: TRBD1 (6 bases). V lost 7 bases and J lost 4, with 15 bases in between. Germline V lookup: CDR1 SGHRS, CDR2 YFSETQ. CDR3 size: 14 residues. The CDR3: CASSQGQTYNEQFF. CDR3 nucleotide sequence: TGCGCCAGCTCCCAAGGACAGACGTACAATGAGCAGTTCTTC.

This clonotype was observed at least ten times. The genes are TRBV5-1 and TRBJ1-5; 8 bases are a match to TRBD1. Germline CDR1 reads SGHRS; CDR2 reads YFSETQ. CDR3 size: 15 residues. The trim removed 4 bases at V and 3 bases at J, leaving 6 bases unmatched. The chain's CDR3 is CASSVGTGYNQPQHF. The CDR3, as DNA: TGCGCCAGCAGCGTCGGGACAGGCTACAATCAGCCCCAGCATTTT.

The chain employs TRBV5-4 and TRBJ2-7; D is unresolved. The CDR3 spans 12 residues. The germline V gene encodes CDR1 SGHNT and CDR2 YYREEE (reference sequence). Trimming shortened V by 1 base and J by 6 bases, and 8 bases separated the two germline ends. CDR3 sequence reads: CASSLPGGEQYV. The DNA for the CDR3 is TGTGCCAGCAGCTTGCCGGGCGGCGAGCAGTACGTC.

This clonotype has only a few counts. The rearrangement uses TRBV6-5 and TRBJ2-7, with D hard to call. Trimming left V 3 bases short and J 2 bases short, with 8 bases between. The CDR3 length is 13 residues. Germline lookup yields CDR1 MNHEY and CDR2 SVGAGI. The CDR3 sequence is CASSYGLAYEQYF. CDR3 nucleotide sequence: TGTGCCAGCAGTTATGGGCTGGCCTACGAGCAGTACTTC.

This clonotype was seen a handful of times. The chain carries TRBV28 and TRBJ2-7, with TRBD1 as a possible D gene (5 bases). The length of the CDR3 is 15 residues. Trimming removed 6 bases at V and 3 bases at J, with 18 bases between. The germline CDR1 and CDR2 sequences are MDHEN and SYDVKM. The CDR3: CASSSLRQGGYEQYV. The CDR3 DNA follows: TGTGCCAGCAGCTCCCTGAGGCAGGGCGGCTACGAGCAGTACGTC.

A few counts support this clonotype. The chain recombines TRBV5-1 with TRBJ2-3; possible D gene TRBD2, 8 bases. This CDR3 has 15 residues. Germline CDR1 and CDR2: SGHRS and YFSETQ. V was clipped by 4 bases and J by 2 bases, with 14 bases between them. CDR3 in amino acids: CASSPGGTATDTQYF. The CDR3 nucleotides are TGCGCCAGCAGCCCGGGGGGGACAGCCACAGATACGCAGTATTTT.

This clonotype has more than one count but fewer than ten. The chain recombines TRBV6-2 or TRBV6-3 with TRBJ2-1; 9 bases fit TRBD1. The length of the CDR3 is 15 residues. Germline loops: CDR1 MNHEY, CDR2 SVGEGT. J was trimmed by 5 bases and V by 6 bases; bases with no gene match: 8. The CDR3 region has the DNA TGTGCCAGCAGAACCGGGACAGGGTTCCACAATGAGCAGTTCTTC. Translated, it gives CASRTGTGFHNEQFF.

This clonotype has more than one count but fewer than ten. This chain links TRBV6-2 or TRBV6-3 with TRBJ1-4; TRBD1 is a possible D gene (5 bases). V lost 4 bases, J lost 0 bases, and 12 bases lay in between. The CDR3 runs 16 residues. Germline assignment: CDR1 MNHEY and CDR2 SVGEGT. CDR3 loop: CASSSGPSATNEKLFF. Written as DNA, the CDR3 is TGTGCCAGCAGTTCGGGACCTAGTGCAACTAATGAAAAACTGTTTTTT.

The rearrangement uses TRBV7-2 and TRBJ1-6; D is undetermined. Germline V lookup: CDR1 SGHTA, CDR2 FQGNSA. Trimming took 4 bases from V and 0 from J, leaving 7 bases between them. The CDR3 runs 15 residues. As DNA, the CDR3 is TGTGCCAGCAGCTGGGGATACTCCTATAATTCACCCCTCCACTTT. Protein: CASSWGYSYNSPLHF.

In its sample, this clonotype was seen a few times. V gene TRBV10-3 combines with J gene TRBJ1-6; perhaps TRBD1 as D (6 bases). CDR3 size: 13 residues. With 11 bases removed from V and 6 bases from J, the gap between germline ends came to 14 bases. CDR1 is ENHRY, CDR2 SYGVKD, per germline. The CDR3 bases are TGTGCCGTAGGGACACAATTTAATTCACCCCTCCACTTT. Amino acids: CAVGTQFNSPLHF.

This clonotype was observed many times. This CDR3 is CSVGGEKAFF. The CDR3 nucleotides are TGCAGTGTAGGGGGAGAAAAAGCTTTCTTT. The chain joins TRBV20-1 to TRBJ1-1; TRBD1 might be the D (6 bases). Germline CDR1 reads DFQATT; CDR2 reads SNEGSKA (reference sequence). Trimming removed 7 bases at V and 9 bases at J, with 12 bases between. This CDR3 is 10 amino acids long.

Here the CDR3 reads CASSRTSGAGELFF. In DNA form, the CDR3 reads TGTGCCAGCAGCCGGACGAGCGGGGCGGGGGAGCTGTTTTTT. This chain uses TRBV7-6 with TRBJ2-2, with 7 bases matching TRBD2. With 5 bases clipped from V and 8 bases from J, the junction kept 8 bases outside the gene matches. The CDR3 is 14 amino acids. Germline V gene lookup returns CDR1 SGHVS and CDR2 FNYEAQ.

The chain uses TRBV6-1 and TRBJ1-2; D is uncertain. Germline CDR1 MNHNS, CDR2 SASEGT. V lost 8 bases and J lost 3, with 19 bases in between. The CDR3 is 15 residues long. The CDR3 loop reads CASSEQPNIHYGYTF. In nucleotides, the CDR3 is TGTGCCAGCTCGGAACAGCCCAACATCCACTATGGCTACACCTTC.

The chain carries TRBV7-6 and TRBJ2-5; D is possibly TRBD1 (6 bases). This CDR3 has 14 amino acids. V lost 5 bases to trimming and J lost 0 bases, with 10 bases between them. Per the germline V gene, CDR1 is SGHVS and CDR2 is FNYEAQ. CDR3 DNA: TGTGCCAGCAGCCTAGGGACATACCAAGAGACCCAGTACTTC. It is translated as CASSLGTYQETQYF.

In its sample, this clonotype was seen a few times. The rearrangement links TRBV29-1 to TRBJ1-5; no firm D call. This CDR3 has 13 residues. In germline, CDR1 is SQVTM, CDR2 ANQGSEA. Deletions cut 4 bases from V and 5 bases from J, with 12 bases between. As DNA, the CDR3 is TGCAGCGTTGTCGTACAGTGGGATCAGCCCCAGCATTTT. It codes for CSVVVQWDQPQHF.

This clonotype was detected only a few times. V gene TRBV12-3 or TRBV12-4 combines with J gene TRBJ2-2; 13 bases are shared with TRBD2. The CDR3 has 17 residues. The V segment lost 6 bases and the J segment 4 bases; nucleotides outside the gene matches: 8. The CDR3 DNA sequence: TGTGCCAGCAGCTCTGGACTAGCGGGGGTTAGCACCGGGGAGCTGTTTTTT. Its protein product is CASSSGLAGVSTGELFF.

This clonotype was picked up many times. The rearrangement uses TRBV7-2 and TRBJ2-7, with D perhaps assigned TRBD1 or TRBD2 (5 bases each). In germline, CDR1 is SGHTA, CDR2 FQGNSA. CDR3 size: 13 residues. Trimming stripped 1 base from V and 5 bases from J, with 9 bases between. Here the CDR3 DNA reads TGTGCCAGCAGCTTAGGGAGAGGGGACGAGCAGTACGTC. As protein: CASSLGRGDEQYV.

The rearrangement uses TRBV7-2 and TRBJ1-5; D is unresolved. The CDR3 is 13 residues long. V shed 4 bases and J shed 8 bases, with 12 bases lying between them. CDR1 and CDR2 (germline): SGHTA, FQGNSA. CDR3 bases: TGTGCCAGCAGCTCGGGTTCCTGGGAGCCCCAGCATTTT. Translating gives CASSSGSWEPQHF.

This chain connects TRBV4-3 to TRBJ2-3; TRBD1 matches 7 bases. The CDR3 covers 14 residues. The ends lost 2 bases at V and 4 bases at J; junction bases unmatched: 3. Germline CDR1 and CDR2: LGHNA and YSLEER. The CDR3 region has the DNA TGCGCCAGCAGCCAACTACAGGGGTCAGATACGCAGTATTTT. Protein product: CASSQLQGSDTQYF.

The chain employs TRBV6-1 and TRBJ2-7; D possibly corresponds to TRBD1 (5 bases). V lost 3 bases to trimming and J lost 0 bases, with 15 bases between them. Germline-derived CDR1 and CDR2 are MNHNS and SASEGT. The CDR3 runs 16 residues. The CDR3 region has the DNA TGTGCCAGCAGTGACGTATGGGGCGCCGACTCCTACGAGCAGTACTTC. This encodes CASSDVWGADSYEQYF.

This clonotype was detected only a few times. The chain carries TRBV6-2 or TRBV6-3 and TRBJ2-7; D remains unclear. CDR3 length: 12 residues. Trimming shortened V by 4 bases and J by 2 bases, and 6 bases separated the two germline ends. Germline assignment: CDR1 MNHEY and CDR2 SVGEGT. In nucleotides, the CDR3 is TGTGCCAGCAGTTTAAGCCCCTACGAGCAGTACGTC. It yields the protein CASSLSPYEQYV.

This clonotype was found many times. CDR3 residues: CSAGQGPSEKLFF. The CDR3 DNA sequence: TGCAGCGCAGGACAGGGTCCAAGTGAAAAACTGTTTTTT. The chain couples TRBV29-1 to TRBJ1-4, with 8 positions matching TRBD1. The CDR3 loop spans 13 amino acids. With V trimmed by 7 bases and J by 7 bases, 8 bases remained unmatched. Germline V CDR1 and CDR2: SQVTM, ANQGSEA.